The rows below give T cell receptor beta chains drawn from one sample of a study of blood T cell repertoires in COVID-19. The repertoire was sequenced with immunoSEQ multiplex PCR; TCRdb's copy has only in-frame clones and lacks some. The sample has 150,000 to 200,000 clones, about 83% seen once. Sequenced input: peripheral blood. The source of these receptors is a young man with active or convalescent COVID-19. CDR3s leave out the opening cysteine and the closing phenylalanine or tryptophan. Fields, in order: J gene, V gene, CDR3 protein.

>TRBJ1-4|TRBV30
AWSAGGEDEKLF
>TRBJ1-1|TRBV20-1
SASRQGAPFMF
>TRBJ1-6|TRBV6-5
ASRGEGINSPLH
>TRBJ2-7|TRBV5-4
ASSLAGTSISYEQY
>TRBJ1-2|TRBV7-9
ATDWTVDYYGYT
>TRBJ1-5|TRBV2
ASSGGTGNQPQH
>TRBJ2-1|TRBV4-1
ASSQEGMSSYNEQF
>TRBJ1-1|TRBV29-1
SVRQVLNTEAF
>TRBJ2-7|TRBV27
ASSLSRGGPYEQY
>TRBJ1-1|TRBV7-6
ASSLNSEGGGEAF
>TRBJ2-5|TRBV28
ASSSGTSTLKTQY
>TRBJ2-3|TRBV27
ASSPPGDTQY
>TRBJ2-7|TRBV16
ASSQFGLYEQY
>TRBJ2-3|TRBV7-9
ASSARLAGYTDTQY
>TRBJ2-5|TRBV5-1
ASSLTGGSETQY
>TRBJ2-7|TRBV11-2
ASSLDLINEQY
>TRBJ2-2|TRBV6-1
ASSGVGGALPGELF
>TRBJ1-3|TRBV6-5
ASRVDRSSGNTIY
>TRBJ1-5|TRBV19
ASSRGPGSQPQH
>TRBJ2-2|TRBV27
ASRLDLNTGELF
>TRBJ2-7|TRBV11-3
ASSQGLAGEYEQY
>TRBJ1-2|TRBV3-1/TRBV3-2
ASSPGQANYGYT
>TRBJ1-2|TRBV9
ASSAQGERASEGYT
>TRBJ1-5|TRBV6-1
ASSESGGSQPQH
>TRBJ1-2|TRBV28
ASSFKGYGYT
>TRBJ2-3|TRBV3-1/TRBV3-2
ASSPASGHTDTQY
>TRBJ1-5|TRBV6-5
ASRKGQGQPQH
>TRBJ1-1|TRBV7-9
ASSLDSWGNEAF
>TRBJ2-4|TRBV10-2
ASSNGQGNIQY
>TRBJ1-5|TRBV28
ASSRSGKRQPQH
>TRBJ1-4|TRBV7-2
ASSLQGEKLF
>TRBJ1-4|TRBV19
ASLQDTKEKLF
>TRBJ1-2|TRBV28
ASSENGYT
>TRBJ2-2|TRBV9
ASSGGQGNTGELF
>TRBJ1-4|TRBV15
ATSSQGSRKLF
>TRBJ1-2|TRBV3-1/TRBV3-2
ASSQGPTGAYGYT
>TRBJ2-1|TRBV24-1
ATSDLTGGYNEQF
>TRBJ1-2|TRBV5-1
ASSFGSTNYGYT
>TRBJ2-3|TRBV27
ASVPGQGLTDTQY
>TRBJ1-2|TRBV29-1
SVRTGWPSYGYT
>TRBJ1-2|TRBV20-1
SADSLYGYT
>TRBJ2-5|TRBV28
ASSKGGAQETQY